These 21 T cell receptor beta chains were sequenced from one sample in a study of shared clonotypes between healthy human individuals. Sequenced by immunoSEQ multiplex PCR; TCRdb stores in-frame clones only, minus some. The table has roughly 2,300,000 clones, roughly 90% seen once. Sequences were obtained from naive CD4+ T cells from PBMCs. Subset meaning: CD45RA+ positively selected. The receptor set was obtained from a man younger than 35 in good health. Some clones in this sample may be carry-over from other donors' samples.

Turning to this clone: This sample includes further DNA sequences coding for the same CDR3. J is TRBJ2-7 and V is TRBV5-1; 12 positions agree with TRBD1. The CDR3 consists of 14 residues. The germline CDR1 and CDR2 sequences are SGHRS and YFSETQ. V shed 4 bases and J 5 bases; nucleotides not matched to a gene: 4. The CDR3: CASSPGQGANEQYF. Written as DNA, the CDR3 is TGCGCCAGCAGCCCGGGACAGGGGGCCAACGAGCAGTACTTC.

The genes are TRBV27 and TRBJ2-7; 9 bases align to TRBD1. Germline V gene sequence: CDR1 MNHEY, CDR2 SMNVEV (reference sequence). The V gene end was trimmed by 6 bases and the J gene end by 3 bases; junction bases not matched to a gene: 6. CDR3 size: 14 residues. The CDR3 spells CASRATGGGYEQYF. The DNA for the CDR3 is TGTGCCAGCAGGGCGACAGGGGGTGGCTACGAGCAGTACTTC.

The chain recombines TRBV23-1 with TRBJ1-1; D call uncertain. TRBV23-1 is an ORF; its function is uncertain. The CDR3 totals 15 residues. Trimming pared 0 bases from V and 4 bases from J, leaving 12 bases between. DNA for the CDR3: TGCGCCAGCAGTCAATCTTCAGGCCTCAGCACTGAAGCTTTCTTT. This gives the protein CASSQSSGLSTEAFF.

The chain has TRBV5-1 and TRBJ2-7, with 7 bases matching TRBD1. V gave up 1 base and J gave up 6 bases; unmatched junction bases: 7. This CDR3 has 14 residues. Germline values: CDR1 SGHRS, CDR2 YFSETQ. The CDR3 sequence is CASSLYGTASEQYF. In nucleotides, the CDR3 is TGCGCCAGCAGCTTGTACGGGACAGCGAGCGAGCAGTACTTC.

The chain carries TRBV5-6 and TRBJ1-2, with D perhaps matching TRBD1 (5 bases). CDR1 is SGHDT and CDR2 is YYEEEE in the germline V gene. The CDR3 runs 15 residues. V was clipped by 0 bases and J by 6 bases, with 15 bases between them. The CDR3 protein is CASSLEWGKADGYTF. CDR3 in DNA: TGTGCCAGCAGCTTGGAATGGGGCAAGGCGGATGGCTACACCTTC. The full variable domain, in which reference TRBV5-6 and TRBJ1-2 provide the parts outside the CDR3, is DAGVTQSPTHLIKTRGQQVTLRCSPKSGHDTVSWYQQALGQGPQFIFQYYEEEERQRGNFPDRFSGHQFPNYSSELNVNALLLGDSALYLCASSLEWGKADGYTFGSGTRLTVV.

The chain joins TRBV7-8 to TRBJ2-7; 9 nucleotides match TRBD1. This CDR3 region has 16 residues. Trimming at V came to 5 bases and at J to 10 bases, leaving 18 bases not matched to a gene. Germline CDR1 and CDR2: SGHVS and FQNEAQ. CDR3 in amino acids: CASSPVQGADSRYQYF. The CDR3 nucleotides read TGTGCCAGCAGCCCAGTACAGGGGGCGGACTCCCGGTATCAGTACTTC.

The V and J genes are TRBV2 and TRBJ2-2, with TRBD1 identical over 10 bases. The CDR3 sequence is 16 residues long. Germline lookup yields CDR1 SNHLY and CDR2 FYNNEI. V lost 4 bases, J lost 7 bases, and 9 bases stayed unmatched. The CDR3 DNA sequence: TGTGCCAGCAGTGGTCCGGGACAGGGGCTCATCGGGGAGCTGTTTTTT. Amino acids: CASSGPGQGLIGELFF.

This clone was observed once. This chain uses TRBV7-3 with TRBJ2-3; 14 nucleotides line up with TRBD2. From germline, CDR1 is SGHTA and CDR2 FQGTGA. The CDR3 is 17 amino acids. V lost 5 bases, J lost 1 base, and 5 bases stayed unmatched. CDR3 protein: CASSPKGLAGGTDTQYF. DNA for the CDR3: TGTGCCAGCAGCCCGAAGGGACTAGCGGGAGGCACAGATACGCAGTATTTT.

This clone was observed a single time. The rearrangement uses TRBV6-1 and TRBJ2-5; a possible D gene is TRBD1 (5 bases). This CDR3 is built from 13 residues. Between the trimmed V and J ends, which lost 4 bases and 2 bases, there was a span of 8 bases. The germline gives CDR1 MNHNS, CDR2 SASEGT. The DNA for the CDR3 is TGTGCCAGCAGTGCTCGACAGCAAGAGACCCAGTACTTC. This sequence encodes CASSARQQETQYF.

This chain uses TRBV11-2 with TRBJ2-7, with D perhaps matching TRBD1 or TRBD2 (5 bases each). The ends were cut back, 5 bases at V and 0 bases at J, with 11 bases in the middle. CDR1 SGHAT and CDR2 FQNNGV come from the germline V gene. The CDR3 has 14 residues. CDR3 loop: CASSAGTSSYEQYF. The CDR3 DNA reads TGTGCCAGCAGCGCCGGGACCAGCTCCTACGAGCAGTACTTC. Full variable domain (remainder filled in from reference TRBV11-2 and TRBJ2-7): EAGVAQSPRYKIIEKRQSVAFWCNPISGHATLYWYQQILGQGPKLLIQFQNNGVVDDSQLPKDRFSAERLKGVDSTLKIQPAKLEDSAVYLCASSAGTSSYEQYFGPGTRLTVT.

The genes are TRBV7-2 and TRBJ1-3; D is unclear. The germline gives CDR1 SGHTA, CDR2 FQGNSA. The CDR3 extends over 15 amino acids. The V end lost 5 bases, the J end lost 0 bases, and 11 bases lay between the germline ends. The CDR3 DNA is TGTGCCAGCAGCCCTAAGCCTTCCTCTGGAAACACCATATATTTT. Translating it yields CASSPKPSSGNTIYF. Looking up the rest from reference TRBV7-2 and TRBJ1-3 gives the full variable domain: GAGVSQSPSNKVTEKGKDVELRCDPISGHTALYWYRQSLGQGLEFLIYFQGNSAPDKSGLPSDRFSAERTGGSVSTLTIQRTQQEDSAVYLCASSPKPSSGNTIYFGEGSWLTVV.

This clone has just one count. The CDR3: CASSPQGAQSYGYTF. CDR3 in DNA: TGTGCCAGCAGTCCGCAGGGGGCCCAGAGCTATGGCTACACCTTC. This chain connects TRBV27 to TRBJ1-2, with TRBD1 matching over 8 bases. The CDR3 is 15 residues long. Per germline, CDR1 MNHEY and CDR2 SMNVEV (reference sequence). The J segment lost 4 bases and the V segment lost 5 bases, leaving 9 bases of the junction unmatched.

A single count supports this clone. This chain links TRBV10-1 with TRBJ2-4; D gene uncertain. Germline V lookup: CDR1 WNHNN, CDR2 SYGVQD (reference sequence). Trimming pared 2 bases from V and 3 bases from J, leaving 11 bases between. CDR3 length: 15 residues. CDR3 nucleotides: TGCGCCAGCAGTGAGGGGCCTGCCTTCAAAAACATTCAGTACTTC. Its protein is CASSEGPAFKNIQYF.

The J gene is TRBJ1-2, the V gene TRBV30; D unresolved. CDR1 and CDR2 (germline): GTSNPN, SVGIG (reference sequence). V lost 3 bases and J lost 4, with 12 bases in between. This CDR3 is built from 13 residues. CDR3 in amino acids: CAWRTGPVYGYTF. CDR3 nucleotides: TGTGCCTGGAGAACCGGACCGGTCTATGGCTACACCTTC.

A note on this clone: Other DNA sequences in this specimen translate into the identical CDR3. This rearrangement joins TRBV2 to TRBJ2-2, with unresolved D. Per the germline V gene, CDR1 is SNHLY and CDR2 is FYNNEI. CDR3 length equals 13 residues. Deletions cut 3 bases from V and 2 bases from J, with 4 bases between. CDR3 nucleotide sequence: TGTGCCAGCAGTGAGGCAAACACCGGGGAGCTGTTTTTT. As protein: CASSEANTGELFF.

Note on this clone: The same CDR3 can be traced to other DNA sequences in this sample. CDR3 sequence: CSVEGGENQPQHF. CDR3 in DNA: TGCAGCGTTGAGGGGGGCGAGAATCAGCCCCAGCATTTT. The rearrangement uses TRBV29-1 and TRBJ1-5, with D maybe TRBD1 (6 bases). Germline lookup yields CDR1 SQVTM and CDR2 ANQGSEA. Trimming took 3 bases from V and 4 from J, leaving 10 bases between them. This CDR3 is built from 13 residues.

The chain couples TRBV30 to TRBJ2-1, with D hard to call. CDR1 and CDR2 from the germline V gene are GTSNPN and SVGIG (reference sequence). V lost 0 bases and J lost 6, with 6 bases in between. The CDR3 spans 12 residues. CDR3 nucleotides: TGTGCCTGGAGTGTGGTGACCAATGAGCAGTTCTTC. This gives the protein CAWSVVTNEQFF.

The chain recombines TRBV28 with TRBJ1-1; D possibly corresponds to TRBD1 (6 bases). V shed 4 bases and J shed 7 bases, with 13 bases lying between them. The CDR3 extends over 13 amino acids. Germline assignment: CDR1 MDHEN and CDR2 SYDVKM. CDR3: CASSWSGAFEAFF. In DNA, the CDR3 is TGTGCCAGCAGTTGGTCAGGGGCCTTTGAAGCTTTCTTT.

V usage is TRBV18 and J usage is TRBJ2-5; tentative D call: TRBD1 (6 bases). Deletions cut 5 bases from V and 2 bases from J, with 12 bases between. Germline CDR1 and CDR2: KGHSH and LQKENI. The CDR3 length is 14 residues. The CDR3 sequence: CASSDLTGQETQYF. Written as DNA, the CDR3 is TGTGCCAGCTCAGACTTGACAGGACAAGAGACCCAGTACTTC.

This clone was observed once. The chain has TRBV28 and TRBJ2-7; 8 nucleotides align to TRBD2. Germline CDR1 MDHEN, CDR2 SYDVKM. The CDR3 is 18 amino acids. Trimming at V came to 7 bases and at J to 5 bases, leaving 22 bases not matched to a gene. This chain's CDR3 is CASILAGGALRIADEQYF. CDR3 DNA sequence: TGTGCCAGCATCCTGGCGGGGGGCGCCCTCAGAATCGCCGACGAGCAGTACTTC.

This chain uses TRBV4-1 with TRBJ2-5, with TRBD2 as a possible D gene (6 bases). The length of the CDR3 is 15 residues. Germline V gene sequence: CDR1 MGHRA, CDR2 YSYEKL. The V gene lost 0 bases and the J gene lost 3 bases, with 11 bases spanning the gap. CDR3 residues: CASSQDGREEETQYF. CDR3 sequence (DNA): TGCGCCAGCAGCCAAGATGGGCGGGAAGAAGAGACCCAGTACTTC.